One sample yielded the 5 T cell receptor beta chains listed below, sequenced in a study of blood T cell repertoires in COVID-19. The assay was immunoSEQ multiplex PCR, and TCRdb's table has in-frame clones only and misses some. Here the sample spans some 230,000 clones, approximately 85% being singletons. Sequences were obtained from peripheral blood. All receptors derive from a woman of 80 years or more with COVID-19, enrolled during active disease.

The J gene is TRBJ2-7, the V gene TRBV5-1, with D perhaps TRBD2 (6 bases). The germline V gene has CDR1 SGHRS and CDR2 YFSETQ. V lost 4 bases, J lost 1 base, and 12 bases lay in between. This CDR3 is 14 amino acids long. CDR3 region: CASSVTGGSYEQYF. The DNA for the CDR3 is TGCGCCAGCAGCGTCACCGGGGGATCCTACGAGCAGTACTTC.

This rearrangement joins TRBV7-2 to TRBJ2-7; 9 nucleotides agree with TRBD1. This CDR3 has 13 amino acids. The V gene's germline CDR1 is SGHTA and CDR2 FQGNSA. V lost 6 bases and J lost 3; bases outside the gene matches: 3. The chain's CDR3 is CASRVTGGYEQYF. As DNA, the CDR3 is TGTGCCAGCAGAGTGACAGGGGGCTACGAGCAGTACTTC. Full variable domain (missing parts from reference TRBV7-2 and TRBJ2-7): GAGVSQSPSNKVTEKGKDVELRCDPISGHTALYWYRQSLGQGLEFLIYFQGNSAPDKSGLPSDRFSAERTGGSVSTLTIQRTQQEDSAVYLCASRVTGGYEQYFGPGTRLTVT.

This rearrangement joins TRBV11-2 to TRBJ2-2, with 15 bases that match TRBD2. V was pared by 4 bases and J by 6 bases, with 9 bases of the junction left unmatched. CDR3 size: 18 residues. The V gene's germline CDR1 is SGHAT and CDR2 FQNNGV. CDR3 loop: CASSSWTSGRVRAGELFF. The CDR3 nucleotides are TGTGCCAGCAGCTCTTGGACTAGCGGGAGGGTGAGGGCCGGGGAGCTGTTTTTT. The variable domain in full, completed from reference TRBV11-2 and TRBJ2-2, reads EAGVAQSPRYKIIEKRQSVAFWCNPISGHATLYWYQQILGQGPKLLIQFQNNGVVDDSQLPKDRFSAERLKGVDSTLKIQPAKLEDSAVYLCASSSWTSGRVRAGELFFGEGSRLTVL.

This clone is labeled medium-sized. The V gene is TRBV6-5, the J gene TRBJ1-6; the match to TRBD1 covers 9 bases. J was trimmed by 6 bases and V by 3 bases; bases with no gene match: 6. The V gene's germline CDR1 is MNHEY and CDR2 SVGAGI. CDR3 length: 16 residues. The CDR3 spells CASSYTPGQGNSPLHF. Written as DNA, the CDR3 is TGTGCCAGCAGTTATACTCCGGGACAGGGTAATTCACCCCTCCACTTT.

Regarding this clone: Sequence at one end of the junction differs from germline and may be a read error. V usage is TRBV30 and J usage is TRBJ2-1; 10 nucleotides align to TRBD2. This CDR3 contains 16 residues. The germline gives CDR1 GTSNPN, CDR2 SVGIG (reference sequence). The CDR3 DNA is TGTGCCTGTAGTGCGCAATTGGGACTAGCGAACAATGAGCAGTTCTTC. As protein: CACSAQLGLANNEQFF.